The 5 T cell receptor beta chains presented below share a single source sample, sequenced in a study of blood T cell repertoires in COVID-19. Repertoires were generated with immunoSEQ multiplex PCR, while TCRdb's copy carries only in-frame clones and drops some. The table records some 200,000 clones, around 87% of them present only once. Sequencing was done on a sample of peripheral blood. The receptors shown here come from a man aged 35 to 55 with active or convalescent COVID-19.

The genes are TRBV12-3 or TRBV12-4 and TRBJ2-3; 11 bases map to TRBD2. The junction had 6 bases not matched to a gene; V was cut back by 5 bases and J by 11 bases. This CDR3 has 13 residues. The CDR3: CASSLDGLAGQYF. The CDR3 DNA follows: TGTGCCAGCAGTCTAGACGGACTAGCGGGGCAGTATTTT.

V gene TRBV28 combines with J gene TRBJ2-1; 9 bases map to TRBD2. The CDR3 is made up of 15 amino acids. Trimming cost V 5 bases and J 4 bases; bases outside gene matches: 6. Per germline, CDR1 MDHEN and CDR2 SYDVKM. CDR3 bases: TGTGCCAGCAGTGTTAGCGGGGGAGTGTACAATGAGCAGTTCTTC. Protein sequence: CASSVSGGVYNEQFF.

The chain joins TRBV7-9 to TRBJ1-3; D ambiguous. CDR1 is SEHNR and CDR2 is FQNEAQ in the germline V gene (reference sequence). The CDR3 length is 15 residues. V lost 0 bases and J 2 bases, leaving 8 bases between the germline ends. The CDR3 bases are TGTGCCAGCAGCTTAGCCGAAACAGCTGGAAACACCATATATTTT. Amino acid sequence: CASSLAETAGNTIYF.

This chain connects TRBV5-1 to TRBJ2-7; no firm D call. Germline-derived CDR1 and CDR2 are SGHRS and YFSETQ. The V end lost 0 bases, the J end lost 5 bases, and 12 bases lay between the germline ends. There are 14 residues in the CDR3. CDR3 sequence reads: CASSLGHVVHEQYF. The DNA for the CDR3 is TGCGCCAGCAGCTTGGGGCATGTGGTCCACGAGCAGTACTTC.

The CDR3 DNA reads as TGTGCCACCAGCTACTTTACCCCGGGGGAGACCCAGTACTTC. It yields the protein CATSYFTPGETQYF. This chain joins TRBV15 and TRBJ2-5; D perhaps matches TRBD2 (5 bases). The CDR3 covers 14 residues. Germline CDR1 and CDR2: LNHNV and YYDKDF (reference sequence). V was cut by 5 bases and J by 5 bases, with 15 bases left in between.